This T cell receptor (beta chain) appears in the sequencing data of a study of CD4 T cells in relation to SARS-CoV-2 and coronaviruses. Study results and caveats: Roughly three fifths of donors had memory CD4+ clonotypes crossrecognizing SARS-CoV-2 and common cold coronavirus spike. The assay detects memory recall responses, not culture-primed primary responses. Each donor contributed either pre-pandemic or post-infection samples, not both.

A note on this clone: The antigen is not known.

Sequencing was performed with immunoSEQ multiplex PCR; in TCRdb, only in-frame clones are kept and a portion is missing. The data show tens of thousands of clones, around 82% seen once. V shed 3 bases, J shed 1 base, and the junction held 2 bases outside the gene matches. CDR1 is MRHNA, CDR2 SNTAGT, per germline. The CDR3 spans 15 residues. V usage is TRBV6-4 and J usage is TRBJ2-3; 9 positions agree with TRBD2. The sequenced material came from naive CD4+ T cells from PBMCs, cultured in vitro. This sample's subset: naive CD4+ T cells isolated by negative enrichment. This TCR came from an adult with COVID-19. CDR3 nucleotide sequence: TGTGCCAGCAGTGATGCTAGCGGGGGCACAGATACGCAGTATTTT. Its protein is CASSDASGGTDTQYF.